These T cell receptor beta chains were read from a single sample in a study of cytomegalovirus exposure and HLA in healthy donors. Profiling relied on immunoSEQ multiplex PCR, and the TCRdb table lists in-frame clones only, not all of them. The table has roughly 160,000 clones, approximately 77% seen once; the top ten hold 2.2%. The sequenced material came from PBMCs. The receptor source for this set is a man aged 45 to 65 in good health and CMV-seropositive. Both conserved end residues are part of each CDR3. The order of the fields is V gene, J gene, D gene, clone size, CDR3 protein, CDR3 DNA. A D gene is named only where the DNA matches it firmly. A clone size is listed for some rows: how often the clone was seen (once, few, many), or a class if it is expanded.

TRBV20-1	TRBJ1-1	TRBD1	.	CGGTAGGAFF	TGCGGGGGGACAGCGGGGGGAGCTTTCTTT
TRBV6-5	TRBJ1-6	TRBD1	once	CASRTPPGGNSPLHF	TGTGCCAGCAGAACCCCGCCAGGGGGGAATTCACCCCTCCACTTT
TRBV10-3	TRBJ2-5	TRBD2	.	CAIRSGLAGAETQYF	TGTGCCATCAGATCGGGACTAGCGGGGGCAGAGACCCAGTACTTC
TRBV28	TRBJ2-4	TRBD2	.	CASSSGAPKAKNIQYF	TGTGCCAGCTCTAGCGGGGCGCCCAAAGCCAAAAACATTCAGTACTTC
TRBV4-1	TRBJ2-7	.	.	CASSQVRVDRGYEQYF	TGCGCCAGCAGCCAAGTAAGGGTAGATAGGGGATACGAGCAGTACTTC
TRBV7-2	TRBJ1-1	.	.	CASSLRNPTKAFF	TGTGCCAGCAGCTTAAGGAATCCGACAAAAGCTTTCTTT
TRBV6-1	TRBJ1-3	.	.	CASNEGVSGNTIYF	TGTGCCAGCAACGAGGGGGTTTCAGGAAACACCATATATTTT
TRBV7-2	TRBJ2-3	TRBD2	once	CASSLVAGGTDTQYF	TGTGCCAGCAGCTTAGTAGCGGGGGGCACAGATACGCAGTATTTT
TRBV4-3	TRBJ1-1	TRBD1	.	CASSQDPPGTGSLVTEAFF	TGCGCCAGCAGCCAAGATCCACCCGGGACAGGGAGTCTGGTCACTGAAGCTTTCTTT
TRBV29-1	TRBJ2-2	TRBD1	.	CSAGTGTGVTGELFF	TGCAGCGCCGGGACCGGGACAGGGGTAACCGGGGAGCTGTTTTTT
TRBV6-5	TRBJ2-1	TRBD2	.	CASGSGGYNEQFF	TGTGCCAGCGGGAGCGGGGGGTACAATGAGCAGTTCTTC
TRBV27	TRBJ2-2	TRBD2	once	CASRVLALSGINTGELFF	TGTGCCAGCAGGGTCCTCGCCCTTAGCGGGATAAACACCGGGGAGCTGTTTTTT
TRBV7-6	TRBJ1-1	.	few	CATDPGMNTEAFF	TGTGCCACCGATCCAGGCATGAACACTGAAGCTTTCTTT
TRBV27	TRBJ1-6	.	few	CASGNRVTPLHF	TGTGCCAGCGGGAACAGGGTGACACCCCTCCACTTT
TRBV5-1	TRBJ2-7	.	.	CASSSTGSYEQYF	TGCGCCAGCAGCTCAACAGGCTCCTACGAGCAGTACTTC
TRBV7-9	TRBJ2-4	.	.	CASSFNHGVGKNIQYF	TGTGCCAGCAGCTTCAATCACGGGGTTGGGAAAAACATTCAGTACTTC
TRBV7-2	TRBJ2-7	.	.	CASSLTGLNYEQYF	TGTGCCAGCAGCTTAACAGGTCTGAACTACGAGCAGTACTTC
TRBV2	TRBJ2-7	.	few	CASRSSSNSYEQYF	TGTGCCAGCAGATCATCTAGCAATTCCTACGAGCAGTACTTC
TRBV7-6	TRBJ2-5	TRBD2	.	CASSLASGGKETQYF	TGTGCCAGCAGCTTAGCTAGCGGGGGCAAAGAGACCCAGTACTTC
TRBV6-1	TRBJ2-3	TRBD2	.	CASSESLAVTDTQYF	TGTGCCAGCAGTGAAAGCCTAGCGGTCACAGATACGCAGTATTTT
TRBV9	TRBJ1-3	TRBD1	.	CASSRGPRSGNTIYF	TGTGCCAGCAGCAGGGGGCCCCGCTCTGGAAACACCATATATTTT
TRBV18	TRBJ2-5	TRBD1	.	CASSPPWGGDRGETQYF	TGTGCCAGCTCACCACCCTGGGGAGGCGACAGGGGTGAGACCCAGTACTTC
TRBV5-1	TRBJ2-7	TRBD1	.	CASSPGQGAYEQYF	TGCGCCAGCAGCCCCGGACAGGGAGCGTACGAGCAGTACTTC
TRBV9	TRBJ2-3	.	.	CASSVTTPFAGRTDTQYF	TGTGCCAGCAGCGTAACTACACCCTTCGCGGGGCGGACAGATACGCAGTATTTT
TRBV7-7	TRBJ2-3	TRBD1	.	CASSLDRETDTQYF	TGTGCCAGCAGCCTGGACAGGGAGACAGATACGCAGTATTTT
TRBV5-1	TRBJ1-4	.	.	CASSLRTSNEKLFF	TGCGCCAGCAGCTTGAGGACTTCTAATGAAAAACTGTTTTTT
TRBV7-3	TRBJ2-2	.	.	CASSLTSRGLNTGELFF	TGTGCCAGCAGCTTAACGTCTCGGGGATTGAACACCGGGGAGCTGTTTTTT
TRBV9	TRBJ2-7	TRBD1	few	CASSTGQGANSYEQYF	TGTGCCAGCAGCACCGGACAGGGGGCGAACTCCTACGAGCAGTACTTC
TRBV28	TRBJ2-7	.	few	CASSLGQKAYEQYF	TGTGCCAGCAGTTTAGGGCAGAAGGCCTACGAGCAGTACTTC
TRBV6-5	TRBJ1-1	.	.	CASSYSRRRNTEAFF	TGTGCCAGCAGTTACTCGAGAAGGAGGAACACTGAAGCTTTCTTT
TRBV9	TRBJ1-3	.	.	CASSLGPGNTIYF	TGTGCCAGCAGCCTAGGTCCGGGAAACACCATATATTTT
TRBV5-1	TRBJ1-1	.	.	CASSLGNLLNTEAFF	TGCGCCAGCAGCTTGGGAAACTTGCTGAACACTGAAGCTTTCTTT
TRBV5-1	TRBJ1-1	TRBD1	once	CASSIRDRGRRAEAFF	TGCGCCAGCAGCATACGGGACAGGGGGCGACGGGCTGAAGCTTTCTTT
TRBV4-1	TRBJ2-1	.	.	CASSQDLGGNYNEQFF	TGCGCCAGCAGCCAAGATTTAGGGGGAAATTACAATGAGCAGTTCTTC
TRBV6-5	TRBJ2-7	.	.	CASSYSGRPNSYEQYF	TGTGCCAGCAGTTACTCGGGGAGGCCAAACTCCTACGAGCAGTACTTC
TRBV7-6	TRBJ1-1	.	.	CASSLMGGEVSTEAFF	TGTGCCAGCAGCTTAATGGGAGGCGAGGTTTCCACTGAAGCTTTCTTT
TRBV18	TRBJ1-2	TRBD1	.	CASSRQGDGYTF	TGTGCCAGCTCTCGACAGGGTGATGGCTACACCTTC
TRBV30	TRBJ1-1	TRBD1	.	CAWSNKIGTGPTEAFF	TGTGCCTGGAGCAACAAAATCGGGACAGGGCCTACTGAAGCTTTCTTT
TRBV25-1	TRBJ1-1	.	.	CASSEALVGTEAFF	TGTGCCAGCAGTGAGGCCTTAGTCGGGACTGAAGCTTTCTTT
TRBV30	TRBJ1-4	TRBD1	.	CAWSVPSGGTEKLFF	TGTGCCTGGAGTGTACCTTCAGGGGGCACTGAAAAACTGTTTTTT
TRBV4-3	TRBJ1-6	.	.	CASSQVTVPSSYNSPLHF	TGCGCCAGCAGCCAAGTAACGGTACCAAGCTCCTATAATTCACCCCTCCACTTT
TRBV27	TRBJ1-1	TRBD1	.	CASSHGTAGVTEAFF	TGTGCCAGCAGTCACGGGACAGCGGGGGTCACTGAAGCTTTCTTT
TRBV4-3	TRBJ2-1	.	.	CASSQGQAGNEQFF	TGCGCCAGCAGCCAAGGCCAGGCGGGCAATGAGCAGTTCTTC
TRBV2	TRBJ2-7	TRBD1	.	CASQAGTGGPYEQYF	TGTGCCAGCCAGGCTGGGACAGGGGGTCCCTACGAGCAGTACTTC
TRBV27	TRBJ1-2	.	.	CASSGWGGGYTF	TGTGCCAGCAGCGGGTGGGGCGGTGGCTACACCTTC
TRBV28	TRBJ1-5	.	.	CASSFTDSNQPQHF	TGTGCCAGCAGTTTTACAGATAGCAATCAGCCCCAGCATTTT
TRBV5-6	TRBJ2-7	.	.	CASVARGWSYEQYF	TGTGCCAGCGTTGCCAGGGGTTGGTCCTACGAGCAGTACTTC
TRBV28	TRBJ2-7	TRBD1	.	CASSRGTGYEQYF	TGTGCCAGCAGTCGCGGGACAGGGTACGAGCAGTACTTC
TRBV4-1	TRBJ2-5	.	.	CASRSRFQETQYF	TGCGCCAGTCGATCCCGGTTCCAAGAGACCCAGTACTTC